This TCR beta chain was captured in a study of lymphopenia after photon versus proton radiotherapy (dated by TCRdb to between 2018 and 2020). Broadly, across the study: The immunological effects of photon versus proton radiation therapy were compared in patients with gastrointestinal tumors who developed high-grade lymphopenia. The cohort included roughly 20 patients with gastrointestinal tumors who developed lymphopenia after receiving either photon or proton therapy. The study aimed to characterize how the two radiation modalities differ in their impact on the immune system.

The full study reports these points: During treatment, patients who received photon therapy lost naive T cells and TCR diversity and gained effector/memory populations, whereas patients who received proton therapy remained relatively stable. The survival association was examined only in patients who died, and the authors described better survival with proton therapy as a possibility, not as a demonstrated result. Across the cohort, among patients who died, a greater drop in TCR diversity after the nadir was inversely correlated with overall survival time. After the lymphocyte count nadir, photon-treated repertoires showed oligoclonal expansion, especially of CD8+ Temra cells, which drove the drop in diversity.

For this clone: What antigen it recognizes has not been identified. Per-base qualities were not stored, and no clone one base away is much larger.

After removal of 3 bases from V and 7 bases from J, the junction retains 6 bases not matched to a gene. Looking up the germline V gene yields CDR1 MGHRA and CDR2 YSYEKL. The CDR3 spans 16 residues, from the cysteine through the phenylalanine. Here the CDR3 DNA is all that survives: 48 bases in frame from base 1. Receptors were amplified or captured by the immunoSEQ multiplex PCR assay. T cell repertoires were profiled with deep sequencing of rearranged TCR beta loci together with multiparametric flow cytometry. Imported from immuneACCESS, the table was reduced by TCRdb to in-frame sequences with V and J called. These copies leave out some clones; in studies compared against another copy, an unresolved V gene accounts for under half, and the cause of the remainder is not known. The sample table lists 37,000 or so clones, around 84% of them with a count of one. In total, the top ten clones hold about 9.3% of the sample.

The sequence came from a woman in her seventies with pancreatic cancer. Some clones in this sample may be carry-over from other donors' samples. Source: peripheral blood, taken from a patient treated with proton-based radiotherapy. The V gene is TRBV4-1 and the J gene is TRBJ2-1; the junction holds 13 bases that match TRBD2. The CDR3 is CASSHDPGLAGNEQFF. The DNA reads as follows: TGCGCCAGCAGCCATGATCCGGGACTAGCGGGAAATGAGCAGTTCTTC.